The present T cell receptor (beta chain) was sequenced within a study of OX40 agonist ivuxolimab in advanced cancers. For context, the study as a whole: Ivuxolimab was a fully human IgG2 agonistic monoclonal antibody targeting the costimulatory receptor OX40 (CD134). The paper reports the monotherapy dose-escalation portion (N of about 50 patients) of the phase I ivuxolimab trial. Prior anti-PD-1, anti-PD-L1 or anti-CTLA-4 therapy was permitted, and 40% to 50% of dose-escalation patients had received checkpoint inhibitors. Of the roughly 52 dose-escalation patients, hepatocellular carcinoma was present in around 20, melanoma in approximately 15, renal cell carcinoma in 9 and head and neck cancer in 9. Intravenous ivuxolimab was administered to patients every 2 weeks at six dose levels: 0.01, 0.1, 0.3, 1.5, 3 and 10 mg/kg. A male proportion of under 85% and a mean age of approximately 58 years, ranging from roughly 20 to 80, were recorded for the dose-escalation cohort. Partial responses occurred in three dose-escalation patients, of whom one had hepatocellular carcinoma and two had cutaneous melanoma. The purpose of peripheral TCRbeta sequencing was to test whether ivuxolimab changed TCR sequence diversity and led to clonal T-cell expansion. Broad study findings and their caveats: Partial responders in the 0.1-3.0 mg/kg groups had among the lowest normalized peripheral clonal expansion, especially among CD8+ T cells. At doses of 0.1 to 3.0 mg/kg, clonal expansion of both CD4+ and CD8+ T cells in blood was seen between baseline and week 6. Low levels of normalized T-cell clonal expansion were also seen in some patients who did not respond. On average, CD8+ T cells showed more expanded clones than CD4+ T cells after ivuxolimab. The antigen specificity of the peripheral T cells that underwent clonal expansion was not determined.

The CDR3 spans 18 residues, from the cysteine through the phenylalanine. Of the read, only the CDR3 DNA is kept; its 54 bases are in frame from base 1. CDR1 and CDR2 (MNHEY, SMNVEV) derive from the germline V gene (reference sequence). At the junction V is shortened by 3 bases and J by 7 bases; bases outside the gene matches: 11. Patients with a history of autoimmune disease or receiving systemic immunosuppression were excluded from the trial. In every dose cohort, peripheral blood was drawn for TCR sequencing at baseline, cycle 4 day 1, and cycle 7 day 1. Samples were obtained from an open-label, multicenter, first-in-human phase I dose-escalation trial of ivuxolimab. Adults with locally advanced or metastatic melanoma, renal cell carcinoma, hepatocellular carcinoma or head and neck squamous cell carcinoma were enrolled in the trial. Before TCR sequencing, CD4+ and CD8+ T cells were separately sorted from peripheral blood.

For sequencing of the TCRbeta CDR3 region, genomic DNA was extracted from the sorted cells. TCRbeta CDR3 regions were sequenced using the immunoSEQ Assay. In its TCRdb copy, this immuneACCESS table keeps in-frame sequences only and misses some clones. Where compared with another copy, unresolved V genes explain less than half of these, and the others have no known cause. The sample records 46,000 or so clones, around 92% of which are singletons. Of the sample, about 12% is held by the ten largest clones. Comments on this clone: What antigen it recognizes has not been identified. Per-nucleotide qualities are absent, and no much larger clonotype sits a single base away.

The sample in question was CD4+ or CD8+ T cells sorted from blood, obtained in a trial of the OX40 agonist ivuxolimab. This sequence uses TRBV27 and TRBJ2-1; the central 14 bases match TRBD2. This clonotype was sampled from an adult with an advanced solid tumor such as melanoma, head and neck, liver or kidney cancer. The nucleotide sequence reads TGTGCCAGCAGTTTCATGACCTGGGGACTAGCGGGAGCTAATGAGCAGTTCTTC. Translated, this gives CASSFMTWGLAGANEQFF.